The clone carrying this TCR beta chain was observed once. CDR3 size: 13 residues. Germline loops: CDR1 SEHNR, CDR2 FQNEAQ (reference sequence). Deletions cut 5 bases from V and 4 bases from J, with 11 bases between. This sample was taken from a study of blood T cell repertoires in COVID-19. Study overall: COVID-19 samples collected from the United States, Italy and Spain covered acute and convalescent phases. T cells, B-cell-depleted T cells, or PBMCs provided the cDNA or gDNA that served as material.

Recovery meant two consecutive negative NP/OP PCR tests, professional clearance, or resolved symptoms. Assay: immunoSEQ multiplex PCR; the TCRdb copy retains only in-frame clones and omits some. Of some 250,000 clones listed, about 89% were seen once; the top ten hold 8% to 10%. Input material: PBMCs or T cells enriched from blood (not recorded which). The receptor comes from a man between 40 and 49 years old who had recovered from COVID-19. V is TRBV7-9 and J is TRBJ2-5; a weak D match, TRBD1 (5 bases). CDR3 in amino acids: CASSLDTGETQYF. CDR3 DNA: TGTGCCAGCAGCCTGGACACCGGAGAGACCCAGTACTTC. Full variable domain (remainder filled in from reference TRBV7-9 and TRBJ2-5): DTGVSQNPRHKITKRGQNVTFRCDPISEHNRLYWYRQTLGQGPEFLTYFQNEAQLEKSRLLSDRFSAERPKGSFSTLEIQRTEQGDSAMYLCASSLDTGETQYFGPGTRLLVL.